Shown below are 5 T cell receptor beta chains from a single sample sequenced in a study of post-analysis software for immune sequencing data. Overall study results and limits: With TRBV5-6, TRBV5-1 and TRBV20-1 included, about 5 TRBV segments were more frequent in patients than in controls.

Researchers reported that TCR beta cDNA libraries carried unique molecular identifiers. TCRdb analysed the PCR reads with MiXCR anew, one entry per CDR3 protein. The sample holds hundreds of thousands of distinct CDR3 sequences; about 39% are singletons and the top ten take about 7.6%. No antigen is known for these receptors. The sequenced sample was blood. The source is a girl aged 2 to 9 with multiple sclerosis.

The chain employs TRBV20-1 and TRBJ1-5, with unresolved D. The V end was cut by 1 base, the J end by 6 bases, with 10 bases between. The CDR3 length is 13 residues. CDR1 is DFQATT, CDR2 SNEGSKA, per germline (reference sequence). In nucleotides, the CDR3 is TGCAGTGCTAGAGGGGCCGAGGGTCAGCCCCAGCATTTT. It yields the protein CSARGAEGQPQHF.

This clonotype turned up a few times. The chain combines TRBV5-6 with TRBJ1-2, with unresolved D. The CDR3 has 12 amino acids. V was clipped by 5 bases and J by 3 bases, with 8 bases between them. The V gene's germline CDR1 is SGHDT and CDR2 YYEEEE. CDR3 protein: CASRQRYYGYTF. Here the CDR3 DNA reads TGTGCCAGCAGACAGCGGTACTATGGCTACACCTTC.

This chain links TRBV6-6 with TRBJ1-2, with D possibly being TRBD1 (6 bases). There are 13 residues in the CDR3. Germline values: CDR1 MNHNY, CDR2 SVGAGI (reference sequence). With 2 bases removed from V and 7 bases from J, the gap between germline ends came to 11 bases. CDR3 coding DNA: TGTGCCAGCAGTTACGACGGACAGTTTGGCTACACCTTC. It translates to CASSYDGQFGYTF.

This clonotype occurred many times. The chain links TRBV5-1 to TRBJ2-7; 9 nucleotides agree with TRBD1. Germline-derived CDR1 and CDR2 are SGHRS and YFSETQ. There are 14 residues in the CDR3. J gave up 2 bases and V 4 bases, and 4 bases lay outside the gene matches. The CDR3 DNA follows: TGCGCCAGCAGCCACCGGGACAGGGCCTACGAGCAGTACTTC. Translated: CASSHRDRAYEQYF.

This clonotype was seen only a few times. This chain joins TRBV5-4 and TRBJ1-2, with 8 positions matching TRBD1. In germline, CDR1 is SGHNT, CDR2 YYREEE (reference sequence). The CDR3 is 16 residues long. The J segment lost 8 bases and the V segment lost 0 bases, leaving 12 bases of the junction unmatched. CDR3 residues: CASSLDTLRGRAGYTF. In DNA form, the CDR3 reads TGTGCCAGCAGCTTGGACACTCTCAGGGGGCGAGCGGGCTACACCTTC.